A selection of T cell receptor beta chains follows, all from one sample in a study of blood T cell repertoires in COVID-19. Assay used: immunoSEQ multiplex PCR; TCRdb lists only in-frame clones, some missing. The sample shows 100,000 to 150,000 clones, 74% of them seen only once. Sequences were obtained from peripheral blood. Receptor source: a man older than 75 with COVID-19, enrolled during active disease. The CDR3 runs from the conserved cysteine through the conserved F or W. Each record gives: D gene, CDR3 length, J gene, V gene, clone size, CDR3 protein, CDR3 DNA. The D gene is left open where the match is weak. Size values are once, few and many counts, or a class for expanded clones, and some rows have none.

TRBD2 20 TRBJ2-7 TRBV5-1 NA CASSPGTELAGGPLSYEQYF TGCGCCAGCAGCCCAGGGACAGAGTTAGCGGGAGGGCCTCTCTCCTACGAGCAGTACTTC
NA 14 TRBJ2-1 TRBV28 once CASSLAGLYNEQFF TGTGCCAGCAGTTTAGCGGGACTTTACAATGAGCAGTTCTTC
NA 17 TRBJ2-7 TRBV4-2 NA CASSIHFGGGSSYEQYF TGTGCCAGCAGCATTCACTTCGGCGGAGGTAGCTCCTACGAGCAGTACTTC
NA 11 TRBJ2-2 TRBV28 NA CASSSIGELFF TGTGCCAGCAGTTCAATCGGGGAGCTGTTTTTT
TRBD1 17 TRBJ1-2 TRBV4-3 NA CASSQLSSGGENYGYTF TGCGCCAGCAGCCAACTAAGTTCAGGGGGCGAGAACTATGGCTACACCTTC
TRBD2 15 TRBJ2-1 TRBV5-6 NA CASSLPSGAYNEQFF TGTGCCAGCAGCCTACCTAGCGGGGCCTACAATGAGCAGTTCTTC
NA 15 TRBJ1-4 TRBV4-3 NA CASSQELGAIEKLFF TGCGCCAGCAGCCAAGAGTTGGGGGCAATAGAAAAACTGTTTTTT
TRBD1 17 TRBJ1-1 TRBV5-1 few CASSPWDSWGLTTGAFF TGCGCCAGCTCGCCCTGGGACAGTTGGGGCCTGACGACTGGAGCTTTCTTT
TRBD1 14 TRBJ1-5 TRBV6-6 NA CASSLTGGHQPQHF TGTGCCAGCAGTCTGACAGGGGGCCATCAGCCCCAGCATTTT
TRBD1 13 TRBJ1-2 TRBV6-1 NA CASSEAGRGTGGF TGTGCCAGCAGTGAAGCCGGGCGGGGGACAGGGGGTTTC
NA 12 TRBJ2-7 TRBV29-1 NA CSVEETTGEQYF TGCAGCGTTGAGGAGACTACGGGAGAGCAGTACTTC
NA 11 TRBJ2-7 TRBV18 NA CASSPRLEQYF TGTGCCAGCTCACCACGGCTCGAGCAGTACTTC
NA 14 TRBJ1-5 TRBV6-1 NA CASSESGSGQPQHF TGTGCCAGCAGTGAGTCGGGTTCCGGTCAGCCCCAGCATTTT
NA 13 TRBJ1-1 TRBV5-5 once CASSPTTNTEAFF TGTGCCAGCAGCCCGACAACGAACACTGAAGCTTTCTTT
NA 15 TRBJ1-2 TRBV7-2 few CASSLAIGPGAGYTF TGTGCCAGCAGCTTAGCGATTGGGCCAGGGGCCGGCTACACCTTC
TRBD1 14 TRBJ1-2 TRBV7-9 NA CASSRAGTDYGYTF TGTGCCAGCAGCCGCGCCGGGACAGACTATGGCTACACCTTC
TRBD1 13 TRBJ1-2 TRBV6-5 NA CASNPRDRDGYTF TGTGCCAGCAACCCCCGGGACAGGGATGGCTACACCTTC
TRBD1 15 TRBJ1-1 TRBV28 NA CASSLWGTGITEAFF TGTGCCAGCAGTTTATGGGGGACAGGGATCACTGAAGCTTTCTTT
TRBD2 15 TRBJ2-7 TRBV5-4 few CASSRGGGRSYEQYF TGTGCCAGCAGCCGGGGAGGCGGGAGGTCCTACGAGCAGTACTTC
TRBD1 12 TRBJ1-2 TRBV2 NA CASRGDRGGYTF TGTGCCAGCAGGGGGGACAGGGGAGGCTACACCTTC
NA 15 TRBJ1-4 TRBV11-2 NA CASSLRAGPNEKLFF TGTGCCAGCAGCTTACGGGCGGGACCTAATGAAAAACTGTTTTTT
NA 14 TRBJ1-5 TRBV25-1 NA CASSELQGNQPQHF TGTGCCAGCAGTGAATTACAGGGCAATCAGCCCCAGCATTTT
TRBD1 15 TRBJ1-2 TRBV6-2/TRBV6-3 few CASSYSTGNNYGYTF TGTGCCAGCAGTTACTCGACAGGGAATAACTATGGCTACACCTTC
TRBD2 15 TRBJ2-1 TRBV6-5 once CASSHSGREYNEQFF TGTGCCAGCAGCCATAGCGGGAGAGAATACAATGAGCAGTTCTTC
NA 13 TRBJ1-3 TRBV2 NA CASRREGIGTIYF TGTGCCAGCCGCCGGGAAGGGATCGGCACCATATATTTT
TRBD1 15 TRBJ1-4 TRBV13 NA CASSRRDRGFEKLFF TGTGCCAGCAGCCGCCGGGACAGGGGGTTCGAAAAACTGTTTTTT
TRBD2 14 TRBJ2-7 TRBV7-8 NA CASSLEGGSDEQYF TGTGCCAGCAGCCTGGAGGGCGGGAGTGACGAGCAGTACTTC